The entry that follows covers one TCR beta chain sequence. These data belong to a study of CD8 T cells in Susac syndrome. cDNA came from around 0.5 to 1 ug RNA primed by random hexamers. TCRdb re-called the immunoSEQ multiplex PCR reads through MiXCR, storing one row per CDR3 protein. Among roughly 200,000 distinct CDR3 sequences listed, roughly 95% were seen once. From germline, CDR1 is MNHNS and CDR2 SASEGT. The CDR3 consists of 17 residues. V shed 5 bases and J 9 bases; nucleotides not matched to a gene: 16. This TCR was sampled from a human donor with multiple sclerosis. Sequencing used CD4+ T cells from PBMCs. The chain links TRBV6-1 to TRBJ2-1; the match to TRBD2 covers 10 bases. CDR3 in DNA: TGTGCCAGCAGTAAACCGGCAGCGGGGGGGCGTGGAGGTGAGCAGTTCTTC. It translates to CASSKPAAGGRGGEQFF.